One and the same sample provided the 4 T cell receptor beta chains below, sequenced in a study of regulatory T cells in long-lasting Graves disease. Time point in this sample: persistent/refractory GD, antithyroid drugs over 5 years with positive TRAb. Researchers made the TCR library from RNA that was extracted from PBMCs. The TCR beta library used iRepertoire HTBI primers with Arm-PCR amplification of CDR3. From the multiplex PCR reads, TCRdb called clonotypes with MiXCR, one entry per CDR3 protein. The sample has roughly 400,000 distinct CDR3 sequences, around 20% seen once. The sequencing used peripheral blood mononuclear cells (PBMCs), collected when the disease was refractory, from a patient treated with antithyroid drugs. These receptor sequences come from a female donor with Graves disease.

At least ten counts were recorded for this clonotype. The CDR3 region is CASSLHGTSGSLEQYF. In DNA, the CDR3 is TGTGCCAGCAGTTTACACGGGACTAGCGGGAGTTTGGAGCAGTACTTC. The rearrangement joins TRBV27 to TRBJ2-7; 14 positions agree with TRBD2. J lost 7 bases, V lost 2 bases, and 7 bases had no gene match. The CDR3 contains 16 residues. Germline-derived CDR1 and CDR2 are MNHEY and SMNVEV (reference sequence).

This clonotype appeared many times. The rearrangement links TRBV11-2 to TRBJ2-3; D unresolved. The CDR3 extends over 14 amino acids. Trimming cost V 1 base and J 2 bases, with 7 bases left between them. Looked up from germline, CDR1 is SGHAT and CDR2 is FQNNGV. The CDR3 coding sequence is TGTGCCAGCAGCTTAGGGGCGTCCACAGATACGCAGTATTTT. Translated, it gives CASSLGASTDTQYF.

This clonotype was detected many times. This sequence joins TRBV20-1 and TRBJ2-7, with a possible D match to TRBD1 (6 bases). CDR3 size: 14 residues. Trimming removed 6 bases from V and 7 bases from J, with 22 bases in between. Germline values: CDR1 DFQATT, CDR2 SNEGSKA (reference sequence). CDR3 loop: CSATGTQQPFEQYF. The DNA of the CDR3 is TGCAGTGCGACCGGGACACAACAACCTTTTGAGCAGTACTTC.

In this sample, this clonotype turned up a few times. The V gene is TRBV5-1, the J gene TRBJ2-7; D remains ambiguous. This CDR3 has 15 residues. Germline V gene lookup returns CDR1 SGHRS and CDR2 YFSETQ. The V end lost 1 base, the J end lost 6 bases, and 17 bases lay between the germline ends. CDR3 sequence reads: CASSLNLEGPFEQYF. The CDR3 nucleotides are TGCGCCAGCAGCTTGAACCTGGAAGGACCCTTCGAGCAGTACTTC.